This TCR beta chain derives from a study of blood T cell repertoires in COVID-19. On the study more broadly: The samples span acute and convalescent COVID-19 from the United States, Italy and Spain.

Trimming took 1 base from V and 5 from J, leaving 15 bases between them. CDR1 and CDR2 (germline): SQVTM, ANQGSEA. CDR3 length: 14 residues. Measured with immunoSEQ multiplex PCR; TCRdb has only the in-frame clones, and not every one. There are some 180,000 clones in the sample; around 85% occur only once, and 6.2% lies in the top ten. The age range of participants was 18 to 89 years, with residence in fewer than 25 US areas. Clinical histories supplied by participants themselves formed the basis of cohort assignment. The sample comprised PBMCs or T cells enriched from blood (not recorded which). The TCR comes from a man aged 40-49 years who had recovered from COVID-19. The chain joins TRBV29-1 to TRBJ2-7, with D maybe TRBD2 (6 bases). CDR3 residues: CSVEGDAGRNEQYF. The CDR3 DNA reads TGCAGCGTTGAAGGGGACGCGGGGAGGAACGAGCAGTACTTC.